This entry lists 4 T cell receptor beta chains sequenced from one sample in a study of CD8+CD57+ T cells in acquired aplastic anemia. Genomic DNA, serving as template, underwent TCR beta VDJ and CDR3 profiling. Each CDR3 protein is one row after TCRdb ran MiXCR on the reads. Counted here are over 150,000 distinct CDR3 sequences, over 55% occurring once; the ten biggest clones make up 45% to 60%. Patients chosen for sequencing had CD8+CD57+ cells that had expanded, as shown by flow cytometry. Material for sequencing was sorted CD4+, CD8+, or CD8+CD57+ T cells (not recorded which) from PBMCs. The receptors come from a human donor with aplastic anemia.

The chain combines TRBV7-8 with TRBJ2-3, with D unclear. CDR1 is SGHVS, CDR2 FQNEAQ, per germline. CDR3 length equals 15 residues. Trimming left V 2 bases short and J 4 bases short, with 13 bases between. CDR3: CASSLSLATADTQYF. In DNA, the CDR3 is TGTGCCAGCAGCTTATCACTGGCGACTGCAGATACGCAGTATTTT.

This chain connects TRBV19 to TRBJ1-1; a possible D gene is TRBD1 (5 bases). CDR3 length: 15 amino acids. CDR1 is LNHDA, CDR2 SQIVND, per germline (reference sequence). The V gene lost 9 bases and the J gene lost 0 bases, with 17 bases spanning the gap. CDR3 sequence reads: CASRELLIMNTEAFF. DNA of the CDR3: TGTGCCAGCAGGGAGCTACTGATCATGAACACTGAAGCTTTCTTT.

The chain combines TRBV10-3 with TRBJ1-1; D unclear. The germline CDR1 and CDR2 sequences are ENHRY and SYGVKD. V lost 8 bases to trimming and J lost 2 bases, with 18 bases between them. The CDR3 loop spans 15 amino acids. CDR3 loop: CAIENTREPNTEAFF. CDR3 bases: TGTGCCATCGAAAACACCCGTGAACCAAACACTGAAGCTTTCTTT.

This clonotype was recorded many times. The chain joins TRBV5-6 to TRBJ2-7; 7 bases fit TRBD1. J gave up 6 bases and V 1 base, and 10 bases lay outside the gene matches. Per germline, CDR1 SGHDT and CDR2 YYEEEE. The CDR3 totals 15 residues. The CDR3 loop reads CASSLIGTGAFEQYV. CDR3 nucleotide sequence: TGTGCCAGCAGCTTGATTGGCACAGGGGCTTTCGAGCAGTACGTC.